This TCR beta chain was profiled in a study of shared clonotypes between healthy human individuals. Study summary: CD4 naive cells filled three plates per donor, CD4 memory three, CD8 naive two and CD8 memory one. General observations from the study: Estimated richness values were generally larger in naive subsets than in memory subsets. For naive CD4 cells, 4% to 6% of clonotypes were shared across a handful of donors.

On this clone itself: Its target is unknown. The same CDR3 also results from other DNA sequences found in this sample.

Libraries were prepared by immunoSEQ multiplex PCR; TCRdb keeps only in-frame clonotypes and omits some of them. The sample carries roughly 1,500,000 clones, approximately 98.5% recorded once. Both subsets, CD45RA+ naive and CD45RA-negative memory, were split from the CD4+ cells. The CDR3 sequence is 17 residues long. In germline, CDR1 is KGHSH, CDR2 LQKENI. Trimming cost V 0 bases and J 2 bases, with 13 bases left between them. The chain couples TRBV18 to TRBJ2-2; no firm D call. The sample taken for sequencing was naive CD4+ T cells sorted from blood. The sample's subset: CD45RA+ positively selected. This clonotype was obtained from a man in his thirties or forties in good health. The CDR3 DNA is TGTGCCAGCTCACCACCTGGAACAGCGCTAAACACCGGGGAGCTGTTTTTT. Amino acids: CASSPPGTALNTGELFF.